This T cell receptor (beta chain) was captured by sequencing in a study of naive and memory T cell subsets. Germline assignment: CDR1 MDHEN and CDR2 SYDVKM. V lost 2 bases, J lost 6 bases, and 7 bases stayed unmatched. The CDR3 has 15 residues. Both TRBC1 and TRBC2 were covered by a beta constant-region primer of two equimolar oligonucleotides. A 12-nucleotide UMI and the SP2 primer were added to the cDNA 3' end by oligonucleotide ligation. TCRdb re-called the UMI-ligation and nested PCR reads with MiXCR, one entry per CDR3 protein. The sample has about 150,000 distinct CDR3 sequences; about 15% are singletons. In the case of this clonotype: Its specificity is unknown.

Study observations and caveats: Clonotypes here are unpaired alpha or beta chain sequences. Possibly reflecting memory cells re-expressing CD45RA, a few larger clonotypes occurred in naive repertoires, especially CD8.

The chain has TRBV28 and TRBJ1-5; 7 positions agree with TRBD1. This clonotype was sampled from a human donor in good health. The specimen sequenced was naive CD4+ T cells from blood. The DNA for the CDR3 is TGTGCCAGCAGTTTACCAGGACAGGATGGTCAGCCCCAGCATTTT. Its protein is CASSLPGQDGQPQHF. Based on the CDR3 plus reference TRBV28 and TRBJ1-5, the full variable domain is DVKVTQSSRYLVKRTGEKVFLECVQDMDHENMFWYRQDPGLGLRLIYFSYDVKMKEKGDIPEGYSVSREKKERFSLILESASTNQTSMYLCASSLPGQDGQPQHFGDGTRLSIL.